Reported below is one T cell receptor beta chain. The antigen remains unidentified. This sample stems from a study of cytomegalovirus exposure and HLA in healthy donors. This CDR3 spans 15 amino acids. After removal of 4 bases from V and 9 bases from J, the junction contained 10 bases not matched to a gene. Germline V gene lookup returns CDR1 SGDLS and CDR2 YYNGEE. Broader study findings: The study reported that TCR beta sequences accurately predicted HLA-A and HLA-B alleles in most subjects. Upon later analysis, HLA-associated TCR beta chains proved more clonally expanded than other, equally common chains. DRB1 had the most TCR associations and HLA-C the fewest, a later analysis found, with rates varying by HLA locus.

Vbeta (60) and Jbeta (13) primers were used in the PCR. Profiled with immunoSEQ multiplex PCR; TCRdb holds only in-frame clones, not every one. The repertoire table contains tens of thousands of clones. The sequence was obtained from a female donor in good health and CMV-seronegative. The chain is built from TRBV9 and TRBJ1-6, with TRBD1 matching 7 bases. Sequenced input: PBMCs. For the CDR3, the DNA is TGTGCCAGCAGCCTACGACAGGGCCCGGGTTCACCCCTCCACTTT. Translated, it gives CASSLRQGPGSPLHF.